The following is a T cell receptor (beta chain) sequence with its context. This sample stems from a study of blood T cell repertoires in COVID-19. The table came from immunoSEQ multiplex PCR; TCRdb's copy has only in-frame clones and leaves some out. The sample includes about 93,000 clones, almost 90% of them seen just once. The V and J ends lost 4 bases and 2 bases respectively, with 3 bases between them. The CDR3 runs to 12 residues. Germline assignment: CDR1 SGDLS and CDR2 YYNGEE. Sequencing was done on a sample of peripheral blood. V gene TRBV9 combines with J gene TRBJ2-2; D gene unclear. This clonotype was sampled from a human donor with active COVID-19. The donor label of this sample is uncertain. The CDR3 sequence: CASSLNTGELFF. The CDR3 DNA reads as TGTGCCAGCAGCCTTAACACCGGGGAGCTGTTTTTT.